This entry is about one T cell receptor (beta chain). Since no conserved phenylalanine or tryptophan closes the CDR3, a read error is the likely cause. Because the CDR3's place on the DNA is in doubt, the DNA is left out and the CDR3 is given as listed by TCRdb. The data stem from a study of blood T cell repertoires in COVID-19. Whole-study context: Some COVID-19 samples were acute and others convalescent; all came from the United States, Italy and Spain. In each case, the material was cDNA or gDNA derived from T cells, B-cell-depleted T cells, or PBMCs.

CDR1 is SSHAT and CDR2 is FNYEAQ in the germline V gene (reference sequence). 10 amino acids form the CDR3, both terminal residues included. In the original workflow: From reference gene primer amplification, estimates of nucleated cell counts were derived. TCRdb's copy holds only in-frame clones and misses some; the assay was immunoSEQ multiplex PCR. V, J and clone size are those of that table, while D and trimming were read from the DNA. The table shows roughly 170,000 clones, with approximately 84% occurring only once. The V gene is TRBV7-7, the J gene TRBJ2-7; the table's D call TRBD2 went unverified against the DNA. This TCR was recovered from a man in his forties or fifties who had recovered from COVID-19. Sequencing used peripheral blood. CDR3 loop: CASSLPLGES.